This entry is about one T cell receptor beta chain. Antigen unknown. The data originate from a study of shared clonotypes between healthy human individuals. As for the study in general: A couple of female and three male donors aged 18 to 49 were enrolled.

The protocol was immunoSEQ multiplex PCR, while the TCRdb copy is restricted to in-frame clones and leaves out a portion. The repertoire consists of about 580,000 clones, with 95% to 98% occurring once and the leading ten covering 0.3%. The CDR3 contains 13 residues. Germline assignment: CDR1 MNHEY and CDR2 SVGAGI. V shed 2 bases and J shed 1 base, with 5 bases lying between them. The naive CD8 fraction comprised CD45RO-negative cells positively selected for CCR7 and excluded terminally differentiated effector memory CD45RA+ cells. The donor cohort consisted entirely of Caucasian adults residing in Nashville, Tennessee. Overall study findings and caveats: Naive subsets typically showed greater estimated richness than memory subsets.

The sequence came from a man aged 30 to 45 in good health. Sequenced sample: naive CD8+ T cells sorted from blood. The rearrangement links TRBV6-5 to TRBJ1-1; D uncertain. Here the CDR3 DNA reads TGTGCCAGCAGTTACGCCCAGAACACTGAAGCTTTCTTT. Encoded protein: CASSYAQNTEAFF.